These 11 T cell receptor beta chains were sequenced from one sample in a study of T-cell reconstitution after alpha-beta-depleted transplantation in children (TCRdb year 2016). Libraries were built with PCR. Sequencing was carried out with an Illumina HiSeq 2500. Molecular barcoding was employed in the preparation of TCR libraries, with unique molecular identifiers being used to normalize TCRbeta repertoire quantification. The public reads were run again by TCRdb, first through fastp at Q25 and then through MiXCR, and only productive beta chains were kept. CDR3 protein duplicates are merged, each entry listing the most common genes and DNA. The sample contains under 300,000 distinct CDR3 sequences, approximately 9.8% of them found a single time. Over 4.5% of the sample belongs to the ten largest clones. This sample comprised PBMCs from the stem cell graft donor, obtained from the stem cell graft. These receptors were collected from a human donor who donated a stem cell graft to a child with SCID.

This clonotype has a count of ten or more. This rearrangement joins TRBV7-2 to TRBJ1-2; the D is unclear. CDR1 is SGHTA, CDR2 FQGNSA, per germline. There are 14 residues in the CDR3. The V and J ends lost 4 bases and 0 bases respectively, with 9 bases between them. The CDR3 is CASSSAGTNYGYTF. The DNA for the CDR3 is TGTGCCAGCAGCTCCGCCGGGACTAACTATGGCTACACCTTC.

This clonotype was found many times. The chain has TRBV20-1 and TRBJ2-7; possibly TRBD1 for D (6 bases). Germline CDR1 DFQATT, CDR2 SNEGSKA (reference sequence). V gave up 6 bases and J gave up 5 bases, with 20 bases separating them. The CDR3 length is 14 residues. In DNA, the CDR3 is TGCAGTGCCTCCCGACAAGGCAGGGGCCACGAGCAGTACTTC. This encodes CSASRQGRGHEQYF.

This clonotype has ten or more counts. This rearrangement joins TRBV6-1 to TRBJ1-1; D not resolved. CDR1 is MNHNS, CDR2 SASEGT, per germline. The CDR3 is made up of 15 amino acids. V lost 5 bases, J lost 3 bases, and 16 bases lay in between. In DNA, the CDR3 is TGTGCCAGCAGTCGTCAGAGATTTAGTCACACTGAAGCTTTCTTT. Encoded protein: CASSRQRFSHTEAFF.

This clonotype was seen a handful of times. The chain uses TRBV30 and TRBJ2-5; 7 nucleotides match TRBD2. V trimming: 0 bases; J trimming: 5 bases; junction bases outside the gene matches: 0. Germline V gene lookup returns CDR1 GTSNPN and CDR2 SVGIG (reference sequence). The CDR3 extends over 12 amino acids. The CDR3 DNA is TGTGCCTGGAGTGTACTAGCGGAGACCCAGTACTTC. Its protein is CAWSVLAETQYF.

This clonotype was counted many times. The chain recombines TRBV5-1 with TRBJ2-3; perhaps TRBD2 as D (6 bases). CDR1 is SGHRS, CDR2 YFSETQ, per germline. Trimming removed 5 bases at V and 4 bases at J, with 11 bases between. The CDR3 runs to 13 residues. The CDR3 reads CASRTEGADTQYF. The DNA for the CDR3 is TGCGCCAGCAGGACGGAGGGAGCAGATACGCAGTATTTT.

With regard to this clonotype: A read error may be the cause here, since a much bigger clone is one base away. V gene TRBV3-1 combines with J gene TRBJ1-1, with D possibly being TRBD1 (6 bases). The CDR3 length is 16 residues. CDR1 is LGHDT and CDR2 is YNNKEL in the germline V gene (reference sequence). CDR3: CASNQDPAGDSTEAFF. The CDR3 DNA sequence: TGTGCCAGCAACCAAGATCCCGCAGGGGATAGCACTGAAGCTTTCTTT.

This clonotype was seen many times. The V call is TRBV24-1, the J call TRBJ2-5; 9 bases map to TRBD1. CDR1 is KGHDR and CDR2 is SFDVKD in the germline V gene. After removal of 9 bases from V and 1 base from J, the junction contained 5 bases not matched to a gene. The CDR3 loop spans 14 amino acids. The chain's CDR3 is CATGDRGTQETQYF. CDR3 DNA sequence: TGTGCCACCGGAGACAGGGGGACCCAAGAGACCCAGTACTTC.

Ten or more counts support this clonotype. The V call is TRBV7-9, the J call TRBJ2-1; no clear D gene. CDR1 is SEHNR, CDR2 FQNEAQ, per germline (reference sequence). V was pared by 1 base and J by 12 bases, with 10 bases between. The CDR3 sequence is 12 residues long. DNA for the CDR3: TGTGCCAGCAGCTTAGAAGGAAGGAGGCAGTTCTTC. Amino acid sequence: CASSLEGRRQFF.

This clonotype was observed a handful of times. A clone one base away is much larger, so this may be a read error. This sequence joins TRBV7-9 and TRBJ2-1; TRBD2 is a possible D gene (6 bases). V was shortened by 4 bases and J by 2 bases, with 6 bases between the two germline ends. CDR1 SEHNR and CDR2 FQNEAQ come from the germline V gene (reference sequence). The CDR3 extends over 13 amino acids. CDR3 loop: CASSWGAYNEQFF. The CDR3, as DNA: TGTGCCAGCAGCTGGGGGGCCTACAATGAGCAGTTCTTC.

This clonotype was observed at least ten times. The chain is built from TRBV3-1 and TRBJ2-7; tentative D call: TRBD1 (5 bases). Trimming shortened V by 1 base and J by 1 base, and 8 bases separated the two germline ends. The CDR3 covers 14 residues. Germline assignment: CDR1 LGHDT and CDR2 YNNKEL (reference sequence). CDR3 sequence (DNA): TGTGCCAGCAGCCAAGGACAGTGGTCCTACGAGCAGTACTTC. Translated, it gives CASSQGQWSYEQYF.

V and J are TRBV28 and TRBJ1-3; TRBD1 aligns across 11 bases. Germline-derived CDR1 and CDR2 are MDHEN and SYDVKM. The CDR3 runs to 19 residues. The V segment lost 6 bases and the J segment 4 bases; nucleotides outside the gene matches: 17. The CDR3 is CASSSGQGATLVVGNTIYF. CDR3 DNA sequence: TGTGCCAGCAGCTCAGGACAGGGGGCCACCTTGGTCGTCGGAAACACCATATATTTT.